In its sample, the clone carrying this T cell receptor (beta chain) was seen once. Its target is unknown. The source of the sample is a study of CD4 T cells in relation to SARS-CoV-2 and coronaviruses. Study conclusions and caveats: This crossreactivity analysis covered spike protein alone, no other viral proteins.

Per germline, CDR1 SGHRS and CDR2 YFSETQ. The CDR3 covers 15 residues. The V segment lost 2 bases and the J segment 4 bases; nucleotides outside the gene matches: 6. Sequenced by immunoSEQ multiplex PCR; TCRdb stores in-frame clones only, minus some. The table includes 35,000 to 40,000 clones, approximately 88% detected once. The sample comprised memory CD4+ T cells from PBMCs. The rearrangement uses TRBV5-1 and TRBJ1-3, with TRBD1 identical over 7 bases. This TCR derives from an adult with COVID-19. DNA of the CDR3: TGCGCCAGCAGCTTAGAGGGGGCAAGAGGAAACACCATATATTTT. This gives the protein CASSLEGARGNTIYF. The entire variable domain, with the rest obtained from reference TRBV5-1 and TRBJ1-3, is as follows: KAGVTQTPRYLIKTRGQQVTLSCSPISGHRSVSWYQQTPGQGLQFLFEYFSETQRNKGNFPGRFSGRQFSNSRSEMNVSTLELGDSALYLCASSLEGARGNTIYFGEGSWLTVV.